Below, 10 T cell receptor beta chains from the same sample are listed, as sequenced in a study of early stage breast cancer tumors. Generated by immunoSEQ multiplex PCR, the TCRdb table keeps only in-frame clones and is missing some. The sample carries some 32,000 clones, 74% recorded once. The material sequenced was breast tumor tissue. The origin of the receptors is a person aged 25 to 40 with breast cancer.

This clone has only a few counts. The chain uses TRBV30 and TRBJ1-1, with unresolved D. Germline V gene sequence: CDR1 GTSNPN, CDR2 SVGIG (reference sequence). Trimming took 1 base from V and 3 from J, leaving 3 bases between them. The CDR3 is made up of 11 amino acids. The CDR3 here is CAWSAYTEAFF. CDR3 nucleotides: TGTGCCTGGAGTGCCTACACTGAAGCTTTCTTT.

The chain couples TRBV27 to TRBJ2-1, with D hard to call. The germline V and J ends were trimmed by 4 bases and 10 bases, with 8 bases remaining between them. Germline CDR1 MNHEY, CDR2 SMNVEV (reference sequence). CDR3 length equals 11 residues. CDR3 loop: CASSWGIEQFF. CDR3 in DNA: TGTGCCAGCAGTTGGGGTATCGAGCAGTTCTTC.

The V call is TRBV28, the J call TRBJ2-1, with 9 positions matching TRBD1. CDR3 length: 15 amino acids. The junction had 10 bases not matched to a gene; V was cut back by 5 bases and J by 8 bases. Germline values: CDR1 MDHEN, CDR2 SYDVKM. CDR3 sequence reads: CASSTPGTGNHEQFF. CDR3 nucleotides: TGTGCCAGCAGTACGCCCGGGACAGGGAACCATGAGCAGTTCTTC.

The chain couples TRBV7-7 to TRBJ2-2; 12 nucleotides align to TRBD2. Unmatched junction bases numbered 5, after V lost 5 bases and J lost 4 bases. The V gene's germline CDR1 is SSHAT and CDR2 FNYEAQ (reference sequence). This CDR3 has 16 amino acids. Written as DNA, the CDR3 is TGTGCCAGCAGCCCCGGACTAGCGGGACTCACCGGGGAGCTGTTTTTT. This encodes CASSPGLAGLTGELFF.

The chain combines TRBV7-2 with TRBJ2-7, with unresolved D. Per germline, CDR1 SGHTA and CDR2 FQGNSA. V was pared by 3 bases and J by 3 bases, with 9 bases between. The CDR3 contains 13 residues. As DNA, the CDR3 is TGTGCCAGCAGCTTCATGGTAGTCTACGAGCAGTACTTC. Amino acid sequence: CASSFMVVYEQYF.

This clone was counted once. This chain uses TRBV7-9 with TRBJ2-7, with 7 bases lining up with TRBD1. This CDR3 has 13 residues. Germline V lookup: CDR1 SEHNR, CDR2 FQNEAQ (reference sequence). The V segment lost 5 bases and the J segment 6 bases; nucleotides outside the gene matches: 7. The CDR3 region has the DNA TGTGCCAGCAGCCCTAGGGACAGTTCCGAGCAGTACTTC. Its translation: CASSPRDSSEQYF.

This clone was recorded a few times. This chain links TRBV14 with TRBJ2-7; 7 bases agree with TRBD1. CDR1 and CDR2 from the germline V gene are SGHDN and FVKESK. This CDR3 is built from 13 residues. J lost 6 bases, V lost 1 base, and 3 bases had no gene match. The CDR3 DNA reads TGTGCCAGCAGCCAAGCACAGGGGTTCGAGCAGTACTTC. It translates to CASSQAQGFEQYF.

The count of this clone is one. The CDR3, as DNA: TGTGCCAGCAGCCATCGGGGCGCAAACACTGAAGCTTTCTTT. Its translation is CASSHRGANTEAFF. This sequence joins TRBV4-2 and TRBJ1-1, with a possible D match to TRBD1 (5 bases). Germline assignment: CDR1 LGHNA and CDR2 YNFKEQ. The CDR3 totals 14 residues. V dropped 3 bases and J dropped 2 bases, with 10 bases sitting between them.

The CDR3 region has the DNA TGTGCCAGCCGAACCGATAACAGGGGAAAAGCTTTCTTT. Translated: CASRTDNRGKAFF. The chain couples TRBV6-5 to TRBJ1-1; TRBD1 matches at 7 bases. V shed 8 bases, J shed 9 bases, and the junction held 12 bases outside the gene matches. CDR3 size: 13 residues. CDR1 and CDR2 (germline): MNHEY, SVGAGI.

CDR3 bases: TGCGCCAGCAGCTTAGCCAGCGGGAGCTACAATGAGCAGTTCTTC. It codes for CASSLASGSYNEQFF. The chain is built from TRBV5-1 and TRBJ2-1; TRBD2 matches 8 bases. Unmatched junction bases numbered 4, after V lost 2 bases and J lost 3 bases. The CDR3 has 15 amino acids. Germline V gene sequence: CDR1 SGHRS, CDR2 YFSETQ.